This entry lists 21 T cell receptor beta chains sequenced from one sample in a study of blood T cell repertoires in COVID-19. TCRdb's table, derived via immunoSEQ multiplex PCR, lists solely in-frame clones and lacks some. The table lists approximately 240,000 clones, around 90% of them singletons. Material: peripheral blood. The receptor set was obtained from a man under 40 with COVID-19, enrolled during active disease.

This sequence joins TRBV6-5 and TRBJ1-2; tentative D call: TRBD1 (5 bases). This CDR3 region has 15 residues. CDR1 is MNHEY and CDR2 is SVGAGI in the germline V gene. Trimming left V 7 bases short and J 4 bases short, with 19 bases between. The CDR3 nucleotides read TGTGCCAGCACCCAAAACGGGGGATCCCTCTATGGCTACACCTTC. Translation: CASTQNGGSLYGYTF.

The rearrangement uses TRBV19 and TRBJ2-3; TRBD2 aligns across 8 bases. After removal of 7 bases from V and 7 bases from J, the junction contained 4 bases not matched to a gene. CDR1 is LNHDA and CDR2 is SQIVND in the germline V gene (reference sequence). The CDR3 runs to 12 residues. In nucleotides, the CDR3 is TGTGCCAGTACGGGACTAGACAATACGCAGTATTTT. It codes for CASTGLDNTQYF.

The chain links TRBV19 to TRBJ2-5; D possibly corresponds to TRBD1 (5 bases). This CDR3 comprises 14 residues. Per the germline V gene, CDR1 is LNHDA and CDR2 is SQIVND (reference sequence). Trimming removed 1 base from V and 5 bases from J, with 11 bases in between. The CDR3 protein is CASSIVAGLETQYF. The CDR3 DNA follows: TGTGCCAGTAGTATAGTAGCAGGGCTGGAGACCCAGTACTTC. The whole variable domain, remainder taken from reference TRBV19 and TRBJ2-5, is DGGITQSPKYLFRKEGQNVTLSCEQNLNHDAMYWYRQDPGQGLRLIYYSQIVNDFQKGDIAEGYSVSREKKESFPLTVTSAQKNPTAFYLCASSIVAGLETQYFGPGTRLLVL.

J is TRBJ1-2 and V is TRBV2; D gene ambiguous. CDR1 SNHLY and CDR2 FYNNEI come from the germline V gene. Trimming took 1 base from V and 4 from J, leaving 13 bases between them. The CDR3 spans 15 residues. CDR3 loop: CASSEEARNAYGYTF. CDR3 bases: TGTGCCAGCAGTGAAGAGGCCAGGAACGCCTATGGCTACACCTTC.

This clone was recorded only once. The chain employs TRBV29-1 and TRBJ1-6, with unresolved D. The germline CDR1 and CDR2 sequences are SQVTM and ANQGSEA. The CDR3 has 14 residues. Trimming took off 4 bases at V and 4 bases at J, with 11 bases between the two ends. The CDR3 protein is CSVATDRYNSPLHF. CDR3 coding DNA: TGCAGCGTTGCCACCGATCGGTATAATTCACCCCTCCACTTT. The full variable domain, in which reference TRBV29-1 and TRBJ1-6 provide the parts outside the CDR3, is SAVISQKPSRDICQRGTSLTIQCQVDSQVTMMFWYRQQPGQSLTLIATANQGSEATYESGFVIDKFPISRPNLTFSTLTVSNMSPEDSSIYLCSVATDRYNSPLHFGNGTRLTVT.

The CDR3 DNA reads TGTGCCAGCAGCTTAGAGAGGGACTATGGCTACACCTTC. Amino acids: CASSLERDYGYTF. The J gene is TRBJ1-2, the V gene TRBV11-1; D gene uncertain. The germline V gene has CDR1 SGHAT and CDR2 FQDESV (reference sequence). The CDR3 has 13 amino acids. V lost 1 base and J 3 bases, leaving 6 bases between the germline ends.

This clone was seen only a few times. CDR3 sequence reads: CASSYSQGSGTEAFF. CDR3 DNA: TGTGCCAGCAGCTATTCTCAGGGTAGCGGGACTGAAGCTTTCTTT. This sequence joins TRBV13 and TRBJ1-1, with D maybe TRBD1 (5 bases). The CDR3 totals 15 residues. Trimming took 4 bases from V and 5 from J, leaving 17 bases between them. Germline CDR1 PRHDT, CDR2 FYEKMQ (reference sequence).

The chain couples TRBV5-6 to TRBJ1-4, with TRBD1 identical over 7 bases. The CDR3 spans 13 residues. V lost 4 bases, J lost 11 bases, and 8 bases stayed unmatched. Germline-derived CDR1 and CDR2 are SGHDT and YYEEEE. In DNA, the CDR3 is TGTGCCAGCAGCACCTGGGACAGAACGAAACTGTTTTTT. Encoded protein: CASSTWDRTKLFF.

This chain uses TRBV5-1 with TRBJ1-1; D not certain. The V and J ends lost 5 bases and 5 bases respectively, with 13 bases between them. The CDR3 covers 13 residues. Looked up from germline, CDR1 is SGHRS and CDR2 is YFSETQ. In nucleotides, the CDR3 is TGCGCCAGCAGGATCTCCGGGGATACTGAAGCTTTCTTT. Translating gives CASRISGDTEAFF.

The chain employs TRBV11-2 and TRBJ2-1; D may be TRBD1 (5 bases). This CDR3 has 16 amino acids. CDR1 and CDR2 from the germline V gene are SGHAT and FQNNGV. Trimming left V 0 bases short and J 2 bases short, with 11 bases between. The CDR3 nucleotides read TGTGCCAGCAGCTTAGATCCGGTAGGGGCCTACAATGAGCAGTTCTTC. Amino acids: CASSLDPVGAYNEQFF.

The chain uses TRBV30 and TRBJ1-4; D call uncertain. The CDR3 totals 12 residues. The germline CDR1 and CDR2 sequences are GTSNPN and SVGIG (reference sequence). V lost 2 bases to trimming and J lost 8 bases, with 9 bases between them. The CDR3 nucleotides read TGTGCCTGGAGTTCGAGGCCCGAAAAACTGTTTTTT. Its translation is CAWSSRPEKLFF.

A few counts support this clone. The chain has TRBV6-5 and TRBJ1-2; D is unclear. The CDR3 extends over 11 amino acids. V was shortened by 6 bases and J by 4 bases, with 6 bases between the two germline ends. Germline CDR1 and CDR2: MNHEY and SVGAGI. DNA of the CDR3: TGTGCCAGCAGCCTCGTCTATGGCTACACCTTC. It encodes CASSLVYGYTF.

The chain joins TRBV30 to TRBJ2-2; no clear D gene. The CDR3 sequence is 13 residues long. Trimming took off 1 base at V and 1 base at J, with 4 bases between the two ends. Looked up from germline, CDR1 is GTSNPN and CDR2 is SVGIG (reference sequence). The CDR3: CAWSGVNTGELFF. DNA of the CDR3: TGTGCCTGGAGTGGAGTGAACACCGGGGAGCTGTTTTTT.

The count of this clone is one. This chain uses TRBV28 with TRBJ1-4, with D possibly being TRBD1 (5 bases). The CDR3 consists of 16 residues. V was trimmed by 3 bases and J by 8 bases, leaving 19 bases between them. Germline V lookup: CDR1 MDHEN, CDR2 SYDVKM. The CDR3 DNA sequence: TGTGCCAGCAGTTTGACCCTCAGCGGGGGTAGGGAAAAACTGTTTTTT. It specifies CASSLTLSGGREKLFF.

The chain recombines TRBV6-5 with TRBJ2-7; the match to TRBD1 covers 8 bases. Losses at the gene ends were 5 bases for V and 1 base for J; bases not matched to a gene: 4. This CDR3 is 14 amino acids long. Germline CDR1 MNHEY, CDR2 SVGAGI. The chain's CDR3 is CASSPRTGSYEQYF. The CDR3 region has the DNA TGTGCCAGCAGTCCCCGGACAGGGTCCTACGAGCAGTACTTC.

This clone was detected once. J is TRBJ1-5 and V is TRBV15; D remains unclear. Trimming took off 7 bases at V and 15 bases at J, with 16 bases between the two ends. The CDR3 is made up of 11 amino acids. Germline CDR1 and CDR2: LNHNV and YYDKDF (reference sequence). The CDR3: CATNYPGSGHF. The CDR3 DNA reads TGTGCCACCAACTACCCGGGGAGTGGGCATTTT.

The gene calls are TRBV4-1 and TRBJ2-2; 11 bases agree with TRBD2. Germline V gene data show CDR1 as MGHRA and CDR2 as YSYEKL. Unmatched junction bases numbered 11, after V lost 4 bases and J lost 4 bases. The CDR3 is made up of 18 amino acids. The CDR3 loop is CASSPSLAGGPRTGELFF. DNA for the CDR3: TGCGCCAGCAGCCCTTCTTTAGCGGGGGGGCCCCGCACCGGGGAGCTGTTTTTT.

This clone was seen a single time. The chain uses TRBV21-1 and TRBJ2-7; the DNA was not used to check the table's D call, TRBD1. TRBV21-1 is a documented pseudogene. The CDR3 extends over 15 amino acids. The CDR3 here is CASSKVVDSFYEQYF. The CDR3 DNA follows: TGTGCCAGCAGCAAAGTGGTGGACAGTTTCTACGAGCAGTACTTC.

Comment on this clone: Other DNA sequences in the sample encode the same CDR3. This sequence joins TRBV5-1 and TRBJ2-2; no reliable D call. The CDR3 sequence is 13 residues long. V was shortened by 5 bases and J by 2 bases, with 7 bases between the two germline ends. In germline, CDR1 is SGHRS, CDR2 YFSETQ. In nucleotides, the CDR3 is TGCGCCAGCAGGACACTTAACACCGGGGAGCTGTTTTTT. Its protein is CASRTLNTGELFF.

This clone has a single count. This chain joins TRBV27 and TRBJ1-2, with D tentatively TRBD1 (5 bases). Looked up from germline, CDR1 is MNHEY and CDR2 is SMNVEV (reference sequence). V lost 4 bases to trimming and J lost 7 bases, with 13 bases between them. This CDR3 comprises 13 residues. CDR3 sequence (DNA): TGTGCCAGCAGTTGGGCAGGGTCGGGTGGCTACACCTTC. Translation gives CASSWAGSGGYTF.

For the CDR3, the DNA is TGTGCCAGCAGCGTAGAGGCGACAGGGATACATGAGCAGTTCTTC. Protein sequence: CASSVEATGIHEQFF. The gene calls are TRBV9 and TRBJ2-1; 7 bases map to TRBD1. J gave up 8 bases and V 0 bases, and 8 bases lay outside the gene matches. The CDR3 has 15 residues. CDR1 is SGDLS and CDR2 is YYNGEE in the germline V gene.